The text below deals with one T cell receptor (beta chain). This clonotype was seen more than once but under ten times. The specificity of this receptor is unknown. Per-base quality was not reported, and no clone a single base away is much larger than it. These data originate in a study of identical twins (dated by TCRdb to 2016 to 2017). As for the study more broadly: The study deep-sequenced TCR alpha and beta repertoires from monozygotic twins, unrelated adults of various ages and cord blood to test whether fetal clonotypes persist. To rule out contamination, replicate twin experiments were performed at different times with different library preparation protocols.

Every donor in the study was a healthy Caucasian. Three pairs of female monozygotic twins, all aged roughly 18 to 29 years, made up the twin cohort. Peripheral blood mononuclear cells were used as the source from which RNA for TCR libraries was isolated. Preparation of the library involved 5' RACE. Sequenced on an Illumina HiSeq 2000. A universal primer binding site was introduced by template switching, and a unique molecular identifier was present in the final cDNA, enabling accurate counting of TCR cDNA molecules. Specific primers in the conserved constant-segment region were used to synthesize first-strand cDNA for TCR alpha and beta chains. To control for contamination, every cDNA library was double barcoded, receiving both a SMART-Mk sample barcode and Illumina barcodes. TruSeq adapter sequences, together with Illumina sample barcodes, were added in two successive PCR steps. The Illumina HiSeq platform was used with custom primers to sequence TCR alpha and beta cDNA libraries. Turning to the authors' computational methods: MiGEC processed the raw reads to extract unique molecular identifiers, while MiXCR was used to determine the CDR3 positions. For each individual, recombination models were inferred using an EM algorithm with the repgenHMM and IGoR tools. The tcR package in R was used for shared clonotype analysis, with sharing normalized by the product of cloneset sizes. Out-of-frame nonproductive sequences were analyzed to study raw recombination free of thymic and clonal selection effects. TCRdb took the public reads, trimmed them with fastp at Q25, ran MiXCR for clone calling and kept in-frame beta chains. All rows with the same CDR3 protein become a single entry with the most common DNA and genes. TCRdb's processing, not the authors' own work, is the source of the V and J calls. The sample table records more than 600,000 distinct CDR3 sequences; about 18% of these occur just once. Clones ranked in the top ten supply roughly 14% of the sample.

Trimming at the junction amounts to 3 bases on V and 6 bases on J, and the germline ends lie 15 bases apart. Via the germline V gene, CDR1 is KGHSH and CDR2 LQKENI. Including cysteine and phenylalanine, the CDR3 has 15 amino acids. Kept here is only the CDR3 DNA, which spans 45 bases and is read in frame from base 1. What the research found in general, with its limitations: In beta out-of-frame sequences, excess twin sharing was weaker, because having fewer shared sequences lowered the signal-to-noise ratio. Out-of-frame TCR alpha sharing in monozygotic twins was systematically underestimated by recombination models, whereas sharing between unrelated individuals was in agreement with the recombination models. Because the same donors could not be followed over many years, the conclusions depended on cross-sectional statistical analysis. Fewer insertions were carried by abundant cord blood beta clonotypes; a weaker similar trend was observed in young adult naive repertoires, while no such trend was observed in memory repertoires. Compared with coincidental sharing between unrelated individuals, out-of-frame TCR alpha sequences shared between twins showed an excess of sequences with low generation probability. Zero-insertion analyses could be partly confounded by invariant T cells such as MAIT and iNKT, although diverse VJ usage argued against such confounding for most clonotypes.

This same sample was also part of a study on T cells expressing NK-cell markers. As described in the second report: TCR beta-chain repertoires were profiled in sorted CD3+CD56+NKG2C+, CD3+CD56+NKG2C- and CD3+CD56-NKG2C+ T-cell subsets from about 8 donors. Of the eight sequenced donors, seven were found to be HCMV-seropositive and one was found to be HCMV-seronegative. In several experiments an anti-gammadeltaTCR antibody was added to restrict sorting to alphabetaTCR-expressing T cells. For 5 or 6 donors, the dominant CD3+CD56+NKG2C+ clonotypes were among the top 10 CD8+ clonotypes and accounted for about 1.0-7.5% of CD8+ T cells. Those dominant clonotypes were again the most abundant among CD3+CD56-NKG2C+ cells in several donors, at about 25-65%. Whether the expanded NKG2C-expressing T cell clones were specific for HCMV antigens remained unclear. Randomly selected healthy volunteers, three men and five women, were used as the eight sequenced donors. HCMV serostatus was determined by detecting HCMV-specific IgG in serum with a commercial ELISA kit. For 5 or 6 donors, unsorted PBMC were also used to sequence bulk peripheral blood T-cell repertoires. Reads were demultiplexed and grouped by UMI with MIGEC, and clonotypes were assembled and quantified with MiTCR. Only TCR cDNA sequences supported by at least two reads were kept to exclude erroneous sequences. The tcR package was used for downstream repertoire analysis, with clonotypes matched between fractions based on CDR3 nucleotide sequence plus V segment. Antigen specificity was annotated against VDJdb with VDJmatch, allowing one amino acid substitution in CDR3.

Sequencing input: PBMCs. This receptor chain uses TRBV18 and TRBJ2-1; the D gene is not confidently resolved. The sequence came from a woman in her late teens or twenties in good health. The CDR3 reads CASSPPVIRGNEQFF. The base sequence is TGTGCCAGCTCACCTCCTGTTATCCGCGGCAATGAGCAGTTCTTC.